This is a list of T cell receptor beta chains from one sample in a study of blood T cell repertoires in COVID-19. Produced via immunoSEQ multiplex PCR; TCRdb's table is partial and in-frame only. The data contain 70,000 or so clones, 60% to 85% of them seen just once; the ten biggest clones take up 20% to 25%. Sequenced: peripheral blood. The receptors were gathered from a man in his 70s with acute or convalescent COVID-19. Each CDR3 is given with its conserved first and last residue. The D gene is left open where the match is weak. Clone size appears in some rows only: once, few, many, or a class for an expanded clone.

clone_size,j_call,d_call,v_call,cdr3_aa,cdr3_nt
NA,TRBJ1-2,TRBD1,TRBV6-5,CASTTGDSSVYGYTF,TGTGCCAGTACGACAGGGGACTCCTCGGTCTATGGCTACACCTTC
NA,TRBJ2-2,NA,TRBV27,CASSLEEWTGELFF,TGTGCCAGCAGTTTAGAGGAATGGACCGGGGAGCTGTTTTTT
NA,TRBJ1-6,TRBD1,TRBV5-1,CASSSGAQGNSPLHF,TGCGCCAGCAGCTCAGGAGCACAGGGGAATTCACCCCTCCACTTT
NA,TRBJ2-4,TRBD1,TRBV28,CASSFRGQGLNIQYF,TGTGCCAGCAGTTTCAGGGGACAGGGGTTAAACATTCAGTACTTC
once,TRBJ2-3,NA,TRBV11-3,CASSFTRADTQYF,TGTGCCAGCAGCTTCACGAGGGCGGATACGCAGTATTTT
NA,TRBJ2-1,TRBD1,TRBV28,CASSSYRGNEQFF,TGTGCCAGCAGTTCCTACAGGGGCAATGAGCAGTTCTTC
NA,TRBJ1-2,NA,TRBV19,CASSIEEWTSYGYTF,TGTGCCAGTAGTATAGAGGAGTGGACATCCTATGGCTACACCTTC
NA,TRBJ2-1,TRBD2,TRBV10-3,CAISGGTRASYNEQFF,TGTGCCATCAGTGGGGGGACTAGAGCTAGCTACAATGAGCAGTTCTTC
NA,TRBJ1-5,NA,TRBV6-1,CASSEAYNSNQPQHF,TGTGCCAGCAGTGAAGCCTATAATAGCAATCAGCCCCAGCATTTT
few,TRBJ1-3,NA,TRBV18,CASSQGASGNTIYF,TGTGCCAGCTCACAAGGGGCCTCTGGAAACACCATATATTTT
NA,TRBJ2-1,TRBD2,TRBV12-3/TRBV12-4,CASRLAGEQFF,TGTGCCAGCAGACTAGCGGGTGAGCAGTTCTTC
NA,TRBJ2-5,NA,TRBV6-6,CASSYQDSVETQYF,TGTGCCAGCAGTTACCAGGACAGCGTAGAGACCCAGTACTTC
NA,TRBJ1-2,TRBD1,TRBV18,CASSPQGQGAKSGYTF,TGTGCCAGCTCACCACAGGGCCAGGGGGCAAAGAGTGGCTACACCTTC
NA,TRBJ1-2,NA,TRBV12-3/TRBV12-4,CASSLDAGYGYTF,TGTGCCAGCAGTTTAGACGCAGGGTATGGCTACACCTTC
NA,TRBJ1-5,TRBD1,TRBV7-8,CASSFQDRQQPQHF,TGTGCCAGCAGCTTCCAGGACAGGCAACAGCCCCAGCATTTT
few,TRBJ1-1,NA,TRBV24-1,CATSEDRINTEAFF,TGTGCCACCAGTGAAGACAGGATCAACACTGAAGCTTTCTTT
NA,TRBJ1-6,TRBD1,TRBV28,CASRRQGFDSPLHF,TGTGCCAGCAGGCGACAGGGGTTTGATTCACCCCTCCACTTT
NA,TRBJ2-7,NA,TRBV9,CASSSGDPVIYEQYF,TGTGCCAGCAGCTCCGGAGATCCCGTAATTTACGAGCAGTACTTC
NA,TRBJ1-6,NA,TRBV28,CASSFGGAVVLSPLHF,TGTGCCAGCAGTTTCGGAGGGGCCGTTGTCTTGTCACCCCTCCACTTT
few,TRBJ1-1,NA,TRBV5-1,CASSSWATVNTEAFF,TGCGCCAGCAGCTCCTGGGCTACAGTGAACACTGAAGCTTTCTTT
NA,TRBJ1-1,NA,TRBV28,CASSPQLNTEAFF,TGTGCCAGCAGCCCCCAGTTGAACACTGAAGCTTTCTTT
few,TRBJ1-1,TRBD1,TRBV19,CATRRSGQHGWDTEAFF,TGTGCCACTCGAAGGTCGGGACAGCATGGGTGGGACACTGAAGCTTTCTTT
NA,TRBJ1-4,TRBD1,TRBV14,CASSFDRVNEKLFF,TGTGCCAGCAGCTTTGACAGGGTTAATGAAAAACTGTTTTTT
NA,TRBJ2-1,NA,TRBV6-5,CASRQNTDNEQFF,TGTGCCAGCAGACAGAACACAGACAATGAGCAGTTCTTC
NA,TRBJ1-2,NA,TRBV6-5,CASSYSKGLGGYGYTF,TGTGCCAGCAGTTACTCGAAAGGCCTCGGGGGCTATGGCTACACCTTC
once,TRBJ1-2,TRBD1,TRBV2,CAGQGLNYGYTF,TGTGCAGGACAGGGCCTGAACTATGGCTACACCTTC
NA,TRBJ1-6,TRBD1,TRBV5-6,CASSVGTVGSSPLHF,TGTGCCAGCAGCGTGGGGACAGTTGGAAGTTCACCCCTCCACTTT
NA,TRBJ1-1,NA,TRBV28,CATTTPGGGTEAFF,TGTGCCACCACAACCCCCGGGGGAGGCACTGAAGCTTTCTTT
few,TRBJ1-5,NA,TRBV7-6,CASSLQSGLNQPQHF,TGTGCCAGCAGCTTACAGTCAGGGCTTAACCAGCCCCAGCATTTT
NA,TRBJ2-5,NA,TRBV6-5,CASRASGGETQYF,TGTGCCAGCAGGGCCTCAGGGGGGGAGACCCAGTACTTC
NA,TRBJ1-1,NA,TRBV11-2,CASSVHPNTEAFF,TGTGCCAGCAGCGTACACCCTAACACTGAAGCTTTCTTT
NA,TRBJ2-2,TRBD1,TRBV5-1,CASSLVGDRAGELFF,TGCGCCAGCAGCTTGGTGGGGGACAGGGCTGGGGAGCTGTTTTTT